This T cell receptor (beta chain) comes out of a study of CD8 T cells in Susac syndrome. Reverse transcription of roughly 0.45 to 1 ug RNA used random hexamers. Multiplex immunoSEQ PCR targeted 54 Vbeta and 13 Jbeta TCR beta segments. One entry per CDR3 protein results from TCRdb running MiXCR on the immunoSEQ multiplex PCR reads. The sample lists 120,000 or so distinct CDR3 sequences, 94% seen once, with about 0.089% in the top ten. V shed 4 bases, J shed 5 bases, and the junction held 13 bases outside the gene matches. The germline V gene encodes CDR1 SGHRS and CDR2 YFSETQ. There are 17 residues in the CDR3. Sequencing of TCR beta was undertaken in CD8+ and CD4+ T cells derived from blood. Healthy donors were controls matched for age and sex. CD8+ and CD4+ T cells were negatively isolated; TEMRA cells were FACS-enriched.

Input material: CD4+ T cells from PBMCs. The TCR comes from a human donor in good health. The chain joins TRBV5-1 to TRBJ2-2; the match to TRBD2 covers 8 bases. The CDR3 DNA reads as TGCGCCAGCAGCGCCCTCGGGGCGTCGGGGGGGACCGGGGAGCTGTTTTTT. Translated, it gives CASSALGASGGTGELFF.